One and the same sample provided the 26 T cell receptor beta chains below, sequenced in a study of technical replicates of blood from a few donors. The repertoire was sequenced with immunoSEQ multiplex PCR; TCRdb's copy has only in-frame clones and lacks some. This table holds approximately 93,000 clones, approximately 93% found once. Sequenced sample: T cells isolated from PBMCs. The source is a human donor in good health.

The gene calls are TRBV5-4 and TRBJ2-1, with a tentative D call TRBD1 (6 bases). Looked up from germline, CDR1 is SGHNT and CDR2 is YYREEE (reference sequence). The CDR3 has 11 amino acids. Trimming took off 1 base at V and 10 bases at J, with 6 bases between the two ends. The CDR3 nucleotides are TGTGCCAGCAGCTTGAGGGGGGAGCAGTTCTTC. Residues: CASSLRGEQFF.

The rearrangement joins TRBV12-5 to TRBJ2-1, with 7 bases lining up with TRBD2. From germline, CDR1 is LGHNT and CDR2 FRNRAP. The CDR3 runs 16 residues. The V segment lost 4 bases and the J segment 8 bases; nucleotides outside the gene matches: 14. Here the CDR3 DNA reads TGTGCTAGTGGTTGGGGGGGATTAGCTCCCTTAGATGAGCAGTTCTTC. Its translation is CASGWGGLAPLDEQFF.

The chain uses TRBV7-8 and TRBJ1-1, with D possibly being TRBD1 (6 bases). Germline CDR1 reads SGHVS; CDR2 reads FQNEAQ. The CDR3 is 13 amino acids. Deletions cut 5 bases from V and 2 bases from J, with 9 bases between. The CDR3 bases are TGTGCCAGCAGCCCCGGGACAAACACTGAAGCTTTCTTT. It specifies CASSPGTNTEAFF.

The gene calls are TRBV28 and TRBJ2-1; maybe TRBD2 (5 bases). V lost 4 bases and J 7 bases, leaving 11 bases between the germline ends. The CDR3 extends over 13 amino acids. The germline CDR1 and CDR2 sequences are MDHEN and SYDVKM. CDR3 loop: CASSSDSSNEQFF. The CDR3 coding sequence is TGTGCCAGCAGTTCGGACTCCTCTAATGAGCAGTTCTTC.

V and J are TRBV7-3 and TRBJ2-1; 8 positions agree with TRBD2. The J segment lost 3 bases and the V segment lost 5 bases, leaving 6 bases of the junction unmatched. Germline lookup yields CDR1 SGHTA and CDR2 FQGTGA. The CDR3 contains 15 residues. The chain's CDR3 is CASSISGGGYNEQFF. The CDR3 DNA is TGTGCCAGCAGCATAAGCGGGGGTGGCTACAATGAGCAGTTCTTC.

The CDR3, as DNA: TGTGCCAGCAGTCCGACACAACCCTCATGGACTAGCGGGAGGTACAATGAGCAGTTCTTC. Translated: CASSPTQPSWTSGRYNEQFF. V usage is TRBV27 and J usage is TRBJ2-1; 14 bases match TRBD2. The CDR3 has 20 amino acids. Germline trimming cut 5 bases from V and 4 bases from J; bases unmatched to any gene: 16. The germline V gene encodes CDR1 MNHEY and CDR2 SMNVEV (reference sequence).

This clone was picked up one time. The chain joins TRBV27 to TRBJ2-7, with a possible D match to TRBD1 (6 bases). This CDR3 is 15 amino acids long. Germline V gene sequence: CDR1 MNHEY, CDR2 SMNVEV (reference sequence). With 0 bases removed from V and 2 bases from J, the gap between germline ends came to 11 bases. DNA of the CDR3: TGTGCCAGCAGTTTATCGGGGGCGGGCACCTACGAGCAGTACTTC. Encoded protein: CASSLSGAGTYEQYF.

This chain connects TRBV4-1 to TRBJ2-2, with 7 bases identical to TRBD2. The germline CDR1 and CDR2 sequences are MGHRA and YSYEKL. V shed 3 bases, J shed 5 bases, and the junction held 12 bases outside the gene matches. CDR3 size: 17 residues. CDR3 in DNA: TGCGCCAGCAGCCAGAGGGAGGCTAGCGGACTTACCGGGGAGCTGTTTTTT. It is translated as CASSQREASGLTGELFF.

The CDR3 is CASSQDQSGQGAWGAKNIQYF. Here the CDR3 DNA reads TGCGCCAGCAGCCAAGATCAATCGGGACAGGGGGCCTGGGGGGCCAAAAACATTCAGTACTTC. This sequence joins TRBV4-1 and TRBJ2-4; 12 positions agree with TRBD1. Germline V gene lookup returns CDR1 MGHRA and CDR2 YSYEKL. The CDR3 length is 21 residues. Germline trimming cut 0 bases from V and 1 base from J; bases unmatched to any gene: 13.

The V and J genes are TRBV27 and TRBJ2-1; 8 bases map to TRBD2. The junction had 4 bases not matched to a gene; V was cut back by 4 bases and J by 2 bases. This CDR3 is 15 amino acids long. Per germline, CDR1 MNHEY and CDR2 SMNVEV (reference sequence). CDR3 protein: CASSYAGGTYNEQFF. CDR3 DNA: TGTGCCAGCAGTTACGCGGGAGGAACCTACAATGAGCAGTTCTTC.

This chain links TRBV5-1 with TRBJ2-1; D is possibly TRBD2 (7 bases). CDR3 size: 17 residues. Trimming removed 1 base from V and 7 bases from J, with 21 bases in between. Germline V gene sequence: CDR1 SGHRS, CDR2 YFSETQ. CDR3 nucleotide sequence: TGCGCCAGCAGCTTGATCCTACGGGGGGCCGGGAGTAATGAGCAGTTCTTC. As protein: CASSLILRGAGSNEQFF.

The chain is built from TRBV6-5 and TRBJ1-2; TRBD1 is a possible D gene (5 bases). Germline-derived CDR1 and CDR2 are MNHEY and SVGAGI. The CDR3 has 14 amino acids. V lost 7 bases to trimming and J lost 4 bases, with 16 bases between them. This CDR3 reads CASTINVDSYGYTF. CDR3 DNA sequence: TGTGCCAGCACTATAAACGTCGACAGCTATGGCTACACCTTC.

The rearrangement joins TRBV18 to TRBJ2-7, with 7 bases aligning to TRBD2. The CDR3 loop spans 13 amino acids. Germline V CDR1 and CDR2: KGHSH, LQKENI. V gave up 8 bases and J gave up 3 bases; unmatched junction bases: 7. CDR3 sequence reads: CASRTSAGYEQYF. CDR3 DNA sequence: TGTGCCAGCAGAACTAGCGCAGGCTACGAGCAGTACTTC.

J is TRBJ2-7 and V is TRBV2, with 7 bases fitting TRBD1. The CDR3 loop spans 15 amino acids. Losses at the gene ends were 6 bases for V and 1 base for J; bases not matched to a gene: 9. Germline-derived CDR1 and CDR2 are SNHLY and FYNNEI. The CDR3 DNA follows: TGTGCCAGCAGGCCCGCGACAGGGTGGTCCTACGAGCAGTACTTC. This codes for CASRPATGWSYEQYF.

V is TRBV4-1 and J is TRBJ2-6, with a weak D call TRBD1 (5 bases). This CDR3 spans 16 amino acids. Germline V gives CDR1 MGHRA, CDR2 YSYEKL. V dropped 0 bases and J dropped 4 bases, with 10 bases sitting between them. The DNA of the CDR3 is TGCGCCAGCAGCCAAGATGCCAGGGCCGGGGCCAACGTCCTGACTTTC. This gives the protein CASSQDARAGANVLTF.

Written as DNA, the CDR3 is TGTGCCAGCAGTGAAGTCGGGGTAGAGCTGTTTTTT. As protein: CASSEVGVELFF. The chain couples TRBV6-1 to TRBJ2-2; the D gene is possibly TRBD2 (5 bases). With 1 base removed from V and 11 bases from J, the gap between germline ends came to 8 bases. This CDR3 has 12 residues. Germline V gene sequence: CDR1 MNHNS, CDR2 SASEGT.

The gene calls are TRBV5-5 and TRBJ1-4; D gene uncertain. CDR3 size: 13 residues. Germline-derived CDR1 and CDR2 are SGHKS and YYEKEE (reference sequence). With 1 base removed from V and 8 bases from J, the gap between germline ends came to 9 bases. Here the CDR3 DNA reads TGTGCCAGCAGCTTGATTCCCCTAGAAAAACTGTTTTTT. Translation gives CASSLIPLEKLFF. Together with reference TRBV5-5 and TRBJ1-4, the CDR3 gives the full variable domain: DAGVTQSPTHLIKTRGQQVTLRCSPISGHKSVSWYQQVLGQGPQFIFQYYEKEERGRGNFPDRFSARQFPNYSSELNVNALLLGDSALYLCASSLIPLEKLFFGSGTQLSVL.

V usage is TRBV7-2 and J usage is TRBJ1-5; D is ambiguous. Germline V gene sequence: CDR1 SGHTA, CDR2 FQGNSA. The CDR3 is 13 amino acids. Trimming took off 2 bases at V and 6 bases at J, with 8 bases between the two ends. CDR3: CASSLTLFQPQHF. As DNA, the CDR3 is TGTGCCAGCAGCTTAACATTATTTCAGCCCCAGCATTTT.

This rearrangement joins TRBV5-1 to TRBJ2-1, with D hard to call. Trimming removed 5 bases from V and 6 bases from J, with 9 bases in between. From germline, CDR1 is SGHRS and CDR2 YFSETQ. This CDR3 comprises 12 residues. The CDR3 DNA reads as TGCGCCAGCAGTCCTACTGGCAATGAGCAGTTCTTC. Translation: CASSPTGNEQFF.

The genes are TRBV7-9 and TRBJ2-3; tentatively, D is TRBD1 (6 bases). V lost 3 bases to trimming and J lost 4 bases, with 14 bases between them. This CDR3 is 15 amino acids long. Germline V gene data show CDR1 as SEHNR and CDR2 as FQNEAQ (reference sequence). CDR3 sequence (DNA): TGTGCCAGCAGCTTGCCAGGGGTTTTACCAGATACGCAGTATTTT. The encoded protein is CASSLPGVLPDTQYF.

The chain joins TRBV5-4 to TRBJ2-7; weak D call: TRBD1 (7 bases). CDR3 size: 15 residues. Trimming left V 4 bases short and J 2 bases short, with 16 bases between. CDR1 and CDR2 from the germline V gene are SGHNT and YYREEE (reference sequence). The CDR3 here is CASSGGTADPYEQYF. Here the CDR3 DNA reads TGTGCCAGCAGCGGGGGGACAGCGGACCCCTACGAGCAGTACTTC. Together with reference TRBV5-4 and TRBJ2-7, the CDR3 gives the full variable domain: ETGVTQSPTHLIKTRGQQVTLRCSSQSGHNTVSWYQQALGQGPQFIFQYYREEENGRGNFPPRFSGLQFPNYSSELNVNALELDDSALYLCASSGGTADPYEQYFGPGTRLTVT.

The rearrangement uses TRBV13 and TRBJ1-1, with TRBD1 as a possible D gene (5 bases). Germline CDR1 is PRHDT and CDR2 is FYEKMQ (reference sequence). This CDR3 contains 14 residues. With 5 bases removed from V and 4 bases from J, the gap between germline ends came to 14 bases. CDR3 nucleotide sequence: TGTGCCAGCAGCCGACCCGGGAGGGGCACTGAAGCTTTCTTT. This sequence encodes CASSRPGRGTEAFF.

This clone was seen a few times. The chain couples TRBV14 to TRBJ2-2; TRBD2 agrees at 10 bases. This CDR3 region has 16 residues. The V gene's germline CDR1 is SGHDN and CDR2 FVKESK. J gave up 5 bases and V 6 bases, and 9 bases lay outside the gene matches. The CDR3 DNA reads as TGTGCCAGCAGAGAGCTAGCGGGGGATAAGACCGGGGAGCTGTTTTTT. Amino acid sequence: CASRELAGDKTGELFF. Supplemented by reference TRBV14 and TRBJ2-2, the full variable domain reads EAGVTQFPSHSVIEKGQTVTLRCDPISGHDNLYWYRRVMGKEIKFLLHFVKESKQDESGMPNNRFLAERTGGTYSTLKVQPAELEDSGVYFCASRELAGDKTGELFFGEGSRLTVL.

The V call is TRBV18, the J call TRBJ2-3; 8 bases are shared with TRBD2. The V and J ends lost 2 bases and 1 base, in that order; junction bases with no gene match: 2. CDR3 length: 15 residues. The germline gives CDR1 KGHSH, CDR2 LQKENI. The CDR3 is CASSPAGGRTDTQYF. CDR3 in DNA: TGTGCCAGCTCACCAGCGGGGGGCCGCACAGATACGCAGTATTTT.

This chain connects TRBV28 to TRBJ1-1; D is possibly TRBD1 (5 bases). The length of the CDR3 is 12 residues. V lost 6 bases to trimming and J lost 7 bases, with 12 bases between them. Germline CDR1 is MDHEN and CDR2 is SYDVKM. CDR3 in amino acids: CASRDRGYEAFF. CDR3 sequence (DNA): TGTGCCAGCAGGGATCGGGGGTATGAAGCTTTCTTT.

This clone has only a few counts. This chain links TRBV7-9 with TRBJ2-1; D call uncertain. The CDR3 contains 12 residues. V was pared by 6 bases and J by 3 bases, with 6 bases between. Germline V gives CDR1 SEHNR, CDR2 FQNEAQ (reference sequence). Written as DNA, the CDR3 is TGTGCCAGCAGTCTGAGCTACAATGAGCAGTTCTTC. It yields the protein CASSLSYNEQFF.